The 14 T cell receptor beta chains below were found in one sample sequenced in a study of cytomegalovirus exposure and HLA in healthy donors. The PCR was carried out with 60 Vbeta primers and 13 Jbeta primers. Generated by immunoSEQ multiplex PCR, the TCRdb table keeps only in-frame clones and is missing some. The sample totals around 44,000 clones; its top ten clones hold 6% to 7%. The specimen was PBMCs. These receptors were obtained from a male donor in good health and CMV-seropositive.

The chain is built from TRBV5-1 and TRBJ2-7; TRBD2 aligns across 7 bases. V was pared by 1 base and J by 0 bases, with 4 bases of the junction left unmatched. This CDR3 spans 15 amino acids. The germline gives CDR1 SGHRS, CDR2 YFSETQ. CDR3 in amino acids: CASSLWGGSSYEQYF. The CDR3 bases are TGCGCCAGCAGCTTGTGGGGAGGGAGCTCCTACGAGCAGTACTTC. Full variable domain (outside the CDR3, taken from reference TRBV5-1 and TRBJ2-7): KAGVTQTPRYLIKTRGQQVTLSCSPISGHRSVSWYQQTPGQGLQFLFEYFSETQRNKGNFPGRFSGRQFSNSRSEMNVSTLELGDSALYLCASSLWGGSSYEQYFGPGTRLTVT.

This chain links TRBV4-3 with TRBJ2-5, with D possibly matching TRBD1 (6 bases). This CDR3 has 15 amino acids. Trimming took off 0 bases at V and 4 bases at J, with 12 bases between the two ends. Germline CDR1 is LGHNA and CDR2 is YSLEER. The CDR3 DNA reads TGCGCCAGCAGCCAAGAAGGGGGTAATGGAGAGACCCAGTACTTC. Translated: CASSQEGGNGETQYF.

This CDR3 is CASSLGGGGGTDTQYF. CDR3 nucleotides: TGTGCCAGCAGTTTGGGTGGGGGAGGGGGCACAGATACGCAGTATTTT. The J gene is TRBJ2-3, the V gene TRBV27; TRBD2 agrees at 7 bases. Trimming took 3 bases from V and 1 from J; bases not matched to a gene: 7. This CDR3 is built from 16 residues. The V gene's germline CDR1 is MNHEY and CDR2 SMNVEV (reference sequence).

The rearrangement joins TRBV7-8 to TRBJ1-4; 7 nucleotides match TRBD1. Germline V gives CDR1 SGHVS, CDR2 FQNEAQ. This CDR3 is 15 amino acids long. After removal of 4 bases from V and 8 bases from J, the junction contained 10 bases not matched to a gene. The CDR3 nucleotides are TGTGCCAGCAGCTCTGACAGGGTGAGATTCGAAAAACTGTTTTTT. The encoded protein is CASSSDRVRFEKLFF.

The J gene is TRBJ2-4, the V gene TRBV18, with D possibly TRBD1 on 5 matching bases. V shed 6 bases and J shed 7 bases, with 22 bases lying between them. The CDR3 is 16 residues long. Germline values: CDR1 KGHSH, CDR2 LQKENI. The CDR3 region has the DNA TGTGCCAGCTCGGCCCTGGACAACCCCACCTTGAACATTCAGTACTTC. This translates into CASSALDNPTLNIQYF.

The genes are TRBV18 and TRBJ2-1; TRBD2 might be the D (7 bases). CDR1 is KGHSH, CDR2 LQKENI, per germline. Trimming removed 1 base from V and 10 bases from J, with 17 bases in between. The CDR3 loop spans 15 amino acids. CDR3 coding DNA: TGTGCCAGCTCACCACGGGGGGGCCGGGTTCACGAGCAGTTCTTC. This gives the protein CASSPRGGRVHEQFF.

The J gene is TRBJ1-2, the V gene TRBV18; a possible D gene is TRBD1 (5 bases). Germline CDR1 reads KGHSH; CDR2 reads LQKENI. The CDR3 sequence is 15 residues long. Trimming removed 1 base from V and 5 bases from J, with 14 bases in between. DNA for the CDR3: TGTGCCAGCTCACCACAGAGCGCAGGGTCTTATGGCTACACCTTC. Translation gives CASSPQSAGSYGYTF. The full variable domain, rest sourced from reference TRBV18 and TRBJ1-2, is NAGVMQNPRHLVRRRGQEARLRCSPMKGHSHVYWYRQLPEEGLKFMVYLQKENIIDESGMPKERFSAEFPKEGPSILRIQQVVRGDSAAYFCASSPQSAGSYGYTFGSGTRLTVV.

The chain uses TRBV7-8 and TRBJ1-1; D uncertain. This CDR3 has 13 amino acids. Looked up from germline, CDR1 is SGHVS and CDR2 is FQNEAQ. Trimming removed 2 bases at V and 0 bases at J, with 4 bases between. CDR3 coding DNA: TGTGCCAGCAGCTTATATCTGAACACTGAAGCTTTCTTT. Its protein product is CASSLYLNTEAFF.

J is TRBJ2-7 and V is TRBV25-1; D call uncertain. Germline V gene lookup returns CDR1 MGHDK and CDR2 SYGVNS. The CDR3 is 13 amino acids. V was cut by 4 bases and J by 1 base, with 8 bases left in between. CDR3 sequence (DNA): TGTGCCAGCAGTGCCACAGATTCCTACGAGCAGTACTTC. It translates to CASSATDSYEQYF.

The gene calls are TRBV5-4 and TRBJ1-2; 9 bases are shared with TRBD1. V trimming: 5 bases; J trimming: 8 bases; junction bases outside the gene matches: 10. In germline, CDR1 is SGHNT, CDR2 YYREEE (reference sequence). The CDR3 runs 14 residues. The CDR3 bases are TGTGCCAGCAGGTTAACAGGGGGCGCGGGGGGCTACACCTTC. Its protein product is CASRLTGGAGGYTF.

J is TRBJ1-2 and V is TRBV7-9, with 9 bases aligning to TRBD1. Trimming cost V 2 bases and J 8 bases; bases outside gene matches: 6. This CDR3 region has 14 residues. CDR1 and CDR2 (germline): SEHNR, FQNEAQ (reference sequence). In DNA, the CDR3 is TGTGCCAGCAGCTTAAACCGGGACAGGGCCGGCTACACCTTC. Translated: CASSLNRDRAGYTF.

The V call is TRBV7-2, the J call TRBJ1-1; TRBD1 matches at 7 bases. Trimming took 0 bases from V and 3 from J; bases not matched to a gene: 1. Germline assignment: CDR1 SGHTA and CDR2 FQGNSA. This CDR3 has 14 residues. The CDR3 protein is CASSLADRYTEAFF. The CDR3 DNA sequence: TGTGCCAGCAGCTTAGCGGACAGGTACACTGAAGCTTTCTTT. The full variable domain, with the rest looked up from reference TRBV7-2 and TRBJ1-1, is GAGVSQSPSNKVTEKGKDVELRCDPISGHTALYWYRQSLGQGLEFLIYFQGNSAPDKSGLPSDRFSAERTGGSVSTLTIQRTQQEDSAVYLCASSLADRYTEAFFGQGTRLTVV.

The CDR3 region has the DNA TGTGCCAGCAGTGAAGCGGCTAGCGGGGGGGTCAGGGCCTACAATGAGCAGTTCTTC. Translated, it gives CASSEAASGGVRAYNEQFF. V gene TRBV2 combines with J gene TRBJ2-1; 12 bases match TRBD2. After removal of 0 bases from V and 2 bases from J, the junction contained 8 bases not matched to a gene. CDR3 length equals 19 residues. Germline assignment: CDR1 SNHLY and CDR2 FYNNEI.

The V gene is TRBV7-3, the J gene TRBJ2-5, with 9 bases identical to TRBD2. The V gene's germline CDR1 is SGHTA and CDR2 FQGTGA. V dropped 3 bases and J dropped 5; count of bases not matched to a gene: 7. The CDR3 loop spans 15 amino acids. CDR3 in DNA: TGTGCCAGCAGCTTTGCGGGGGGGGCTTACGAGACCCAGTACTTC. Residues: CASSFAGGAYETQYF.